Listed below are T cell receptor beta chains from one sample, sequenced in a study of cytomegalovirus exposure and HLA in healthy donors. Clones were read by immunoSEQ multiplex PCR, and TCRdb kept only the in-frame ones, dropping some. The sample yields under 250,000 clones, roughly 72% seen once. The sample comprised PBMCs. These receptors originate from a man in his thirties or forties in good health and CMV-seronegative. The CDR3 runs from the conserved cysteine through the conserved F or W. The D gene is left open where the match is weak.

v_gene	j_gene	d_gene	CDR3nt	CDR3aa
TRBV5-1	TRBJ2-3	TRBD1	TGCGCCACCAGGGGACAGGCCACGGATACGCAGTATTTT	CATRGQATDTQYF
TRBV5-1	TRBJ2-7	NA	TGCGCCAGCAGCATTACTAGCCTAGGAGCCTACGAGCAGTACTTC	CASSITSLGAYEQYF
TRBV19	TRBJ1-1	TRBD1	TGTGCCAGTAGTATAACAGGGGGCAGGGACACTGAAGCTTTCTTT	CASSITGGRDTEAFF
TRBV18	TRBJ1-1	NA	TGTGCCAGCTCACCAACGAATGAGTTCATGAACACTGAAGCTTTCTTT	CASSPTNEFMNTEAFF
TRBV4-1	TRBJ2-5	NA	TGCGCCAGCAGCCAAGAACCACCGGGAACCCCACAAGAGACCCAGTACTTC	CASSQEPPGTPQETQYF
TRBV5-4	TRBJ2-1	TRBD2	TGTGCCAGCAGCCCAGGGAGCGGGGGGGGAGGGGAGCAGTTCTTC	CASSPGSGGGGEQFF
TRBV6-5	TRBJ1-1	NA	TGTGCCAGCAGTCTTACGTCGGAGGCAGAAGCTTTCTTT	CASSLTSEAEAFF
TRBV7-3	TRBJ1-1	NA	TGTGCCAGCAGCTTAACAGGGGCTAACACTGAAGCTTTCTTT	CASSLTGANTEAFF
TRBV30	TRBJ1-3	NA	TGTGCCTGGAGTTGGAGGGGTGGAAACACCATATATTTT	CAWSWRGGNTIYF
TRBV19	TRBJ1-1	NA	TGTGCCAGTAATATCGGGGTTAACACTGAAGCTTTCTTT	CASNIGVNTEAFF